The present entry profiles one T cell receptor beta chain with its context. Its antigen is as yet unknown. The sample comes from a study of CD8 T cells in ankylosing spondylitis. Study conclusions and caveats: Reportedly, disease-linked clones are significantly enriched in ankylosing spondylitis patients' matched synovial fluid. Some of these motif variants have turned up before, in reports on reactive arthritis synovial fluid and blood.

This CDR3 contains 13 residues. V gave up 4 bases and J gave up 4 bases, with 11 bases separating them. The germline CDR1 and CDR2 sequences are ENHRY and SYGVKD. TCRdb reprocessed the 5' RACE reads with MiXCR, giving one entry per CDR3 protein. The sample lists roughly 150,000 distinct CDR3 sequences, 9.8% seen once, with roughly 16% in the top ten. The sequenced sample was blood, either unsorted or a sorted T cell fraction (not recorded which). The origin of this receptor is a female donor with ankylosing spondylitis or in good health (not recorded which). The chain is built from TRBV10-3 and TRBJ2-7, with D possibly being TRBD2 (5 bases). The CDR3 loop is CAISGLGAYEQYF. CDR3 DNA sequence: TGTGCCATCAGTGGGCTGGGAGCATACGAGCAGTACTTC.